The 5 T cell receptor beta chains reported below all come from one sample, sequenced in a study of neoadjuvant anti-PD-1 for oral cavity cancer. Time point defined: after neoadjuvant nivolumab, at surgical resection. Here immunoSEQ multiplex PCR was the method, and the copy in TCRdb shows in-frame clones only, minus some. The data show about 72,000 clones, around 84% seen once. The source was PBMCs, collected after nivolumab (anti-PD-1) treatment. The receptors were sampled from a person aged 40-85 years with oral cavity squamous cell carcinoma.

This chain joins TRBV9 and TRBJ2-1, with 12 bases aligning to TRBD1. The CDR3 loop spans 16 amino acids. Germline CDR1 and CDR2: SGDLS and YYNGEE. The V segment lost 3 bases and the J segment 4 bases; nucleotides outside the gene matches: 5. CDR3 sequence reads: CASSAGTGGLYNEQFF. Written as DNA, the CDR3 is TGTGCCAGCAGCGCCGGGACAGGGGGCTTGTACAATGAGCAGTTCTTC.

The rearrangement joins TRBV5-4 to TRBJ2-3, with a possible D match to TRBD2 (6 bases). Trimming stripped 4 bases from V and 2 bases from J, with 11 bases between. Germline V gives CDR1 SGHNT, CDR2 YYREEE (reference sequence). The CDR3 is 14 residues long. The CDR3 DNA reads as TGTGCCAGCAGCCGAGGAGGGGCCACAGATACGCAGTATTTT. It translates to CASSRGGATDTQYF.

V and J are TRBV28 and TRBJ1-2; 8 bases agree with TRBD1. The CDR3 sequence is 13 residues long. With V trimmed by 5 bases and J by 4 bases, 3 bases remained unmatched. The V gene's germline CDR1 is MDHEN and CDR2 SYDVKM. The CDR3 DNA reads as TGTGCCAGCAGTCAACAGGGGGGCTATGGCTACACCTTC. Translation: CASSQQGGYGYTF.

V gene TRBV7-9 combines with J gene TRBJ2-3; D call uncertain. The germline gives CDR1 SEHNR, CDR2 FQNEAQ (reference sequence). The ends were cut back, 1 base at V and 6 bases at J, with 5 bases in the middle. The CDR3 totals 12 residues. CDR3 sequence (DNA): TGTGCCAGCAGCTTAGTCGGGGATACGCAGTATTTT. It is translated as CASSLVGDTQYF.

The rearrangement uses TRBV7-2 and TRBJ2-7; 7 nucleotides align to TRBD1. Looked up from germline, CDR1 is SGHTA and CDR2 is FQGNSA. This CDR3 has 15 amino acids. The J segment lost 3 bases and the V segment lost 3 bases, leaving 8 bases of the junction unmatched. The CDR3 DNA reads as TGTGCCAGCAGCTTCCAAGGGACAGCCGTCTACGAGCAGTACTTC. Translated: CASSFQGTAVYEQYF.